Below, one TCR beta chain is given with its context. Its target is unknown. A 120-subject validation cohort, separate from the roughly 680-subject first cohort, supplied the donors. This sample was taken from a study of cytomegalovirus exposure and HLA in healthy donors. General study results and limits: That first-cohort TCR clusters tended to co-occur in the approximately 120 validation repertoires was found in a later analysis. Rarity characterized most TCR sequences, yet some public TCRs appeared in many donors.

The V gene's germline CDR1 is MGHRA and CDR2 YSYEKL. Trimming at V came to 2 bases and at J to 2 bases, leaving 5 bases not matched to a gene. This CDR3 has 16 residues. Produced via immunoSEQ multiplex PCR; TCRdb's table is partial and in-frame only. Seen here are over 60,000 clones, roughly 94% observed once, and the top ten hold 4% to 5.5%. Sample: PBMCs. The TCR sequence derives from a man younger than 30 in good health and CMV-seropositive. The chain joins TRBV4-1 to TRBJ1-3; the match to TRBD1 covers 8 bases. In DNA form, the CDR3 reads TGCGCCAGCAGCCAACCGACAGGGGCGCCTGGAAACACCATATATTTT. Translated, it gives CASSQPTGAPGNTIYF.